Below, 19 T cell receptor beta chains from the same sample are listed, as sequenced in a study of tumor-infiltrating lymphocytes in primary liver carcinoma. With a constant-region primer, TCR beta cDNA was made from around 520 ng of total RNA. Nested multiplex PCR, run for three rounds with slightly modified ARM-PCR, yielded TCR beta libraries. For 10 cycles apiece, the opening two PCR rounds ran with TRBV1-TRBV30 forward primers and a C-beta reverse primer. TCRdb re-analysed the multiplex PCR reads in MiXCR, keeping a single row per CDR3 protein. The table includes about 84,000 distinct CDR3 sequences, about three quarters detected once. RNA and DNA were co-extracted from approximately 20-30 mg of unsorted bulk tissue. The sequencing input was liver tumor tissue from sampling region 1. Sample subset: tumor region T1, superior pole. The receptors derive from a man aged 35-49 years with primary liver carcinoma and hepatitis B virus infection.

The table lists this clonotype with a few counts. Since a much larger clone is just one base distant, this may be a read error. V and J are TRBV12-3 or TRBV12-4 and TRBJ2-2; D is uncertain. CDR3 length: 12 residues. V lost 10 bases and J lost 6, with 12 bases in between. The CDR3 here is CANIKGPGELFF. CDR3 DNA sequence: TGTGCCAACATTAAGGGCCCCGGGGAGCTGTTTTTT.

In the case of this clonotype: With a much larger clone just one base away, this may be a read error. The chain has TRBV27 and TRBJ1-1; no definite D call. Germline CDR1 is MNHEY and CDR2 is SMNVEV (reference sequence). With 4 bases removed from V and 3 bases from J, the gap between germline ends came to 9 bases. This CDR3 has 13 residues. The CDR3 spells CASSSCTDTEAFF. The CDR3 nucleotides read TGTGCCAGCAGTTCGTGTACAGACACTGAAGCTTTCTTT.

About this clonotype itself: A much bigger clone sits one base away, suggesting this may be a read error. V is TRBV5-1 and J is TRBJ2-2, with TRBD1 matching over 8 bases. The CDR3 totals 15 residues. Germline V lookup: CDR1 SGHRS, CDR2 YFSETQ. V gave up 4 bases and J gave up 7 bases; unmatched junction bases: 9. The CDR3 DNA follows: TGCGCCAGCAGCCTTCAGGGGGCAAAAAGCGGGGAGCTGTTTTTT. It yields the protein CASSLQGAKSGELFF.

J is TRBJ2-5 and V is TRBV4-1; 7 positions agree with TRBD2. The germline V gene encodes CDR1 MGHRA and CDR2 YSYEKL. J gave up 2 bases and V 3 bases, and 6 bases lay outside the gene matches. The CDR3 consists of 15 residues. The CDR3 loop reads CASSHGRAGQETQYF. The CDR3 DNA follows: TGCGCCAGCAGCCATGGTAGAGCGGGACAAGAGACCCAGTACTTC.

This chain uses TRBV24-1 with TRBJ2-1, with D possibly being TRBD1 or TRBD2 (5 bases each). Germline lookup yields CDR1 KGHDR and CDR2 SFDVKD. The CDR3 sequence is 17 residues long. Trimming left V 4 bases short and J 2 bases short, with 17 bases between. The CDR3 loop is CATSDTRTWGAYNEQFF. In DNA, the CDR3 is TGTGCCACCAGTGACACCCGGACATGGGGAGCCTACAATGAGCAGTTCTTC.

This clonotype was recorded at least ten times. J is TRBJ1-1 and V is TRBV28, with 8 bases aligning to TRBD1. Trimming cost V 5 bases and J 6 bases; bases outside gene matches: 8. CDR3 length: 14 residues. Germline V CDR1 and CDR2: MDHEN, SYDVKM. CDR3: CASSTPGTGPEAFF. The CDR3 bases are TGTGCCAGCAGTACTCCCGGGACAGGACCTGAAGCTTTCTTT.

This clonotype occurred many times. The chain links TRBV6-5 to TRBJ1-2; perhaps TRBD1 as D (6 bases). The germline V gene has CDR1 MNHEY and CDR2 SVGAGI. The CDR3 loop spans 15 amino acids. V was pared by 6 bases and J by 2 bases, with 16 bases between. The CDR3 loop reads CASRYTAGENYGYTF. In nucleotides, the CDR3 is TGTGCCAGCAGATACACCGCAGGGGAAAACTATGGCTACACCTTC.

The chain joins TRBV20-1 to TRBJ2-3; D is perhaps TRBD2 (5 bases). V gave up 0 bases and J gave up 5 bases, with 12 bases separating them. This CDR3 spans 14 amino acids. Germline loops: CDR1 DFQATT, CDR2 SNEGSKA (reference sequence). DNA of the CDR3: TGCAGTGCTAGAGATATAGCCCGGGGAGATACGCAGTATTTT. This codes for CSARDIARGDTQYF.

To note about this clonotype: A much larger clone sits a single nucleotide away, making a read error possible. V gene TRBV2 combines with J gene TRBJ2-4; D remains unclear. The CDR3 consists of 14 residues. Germline V gene sequence: CDR1 SNHLY, CDR2 FYNNEI. V gave up 4 bases and J gave up 2 bases, with 9 bases separating them. The CDR3 protein is CASSVRNPKNIQYF. Written as DNA, the CDR3 is TGTGCCAGCAGTGTGAGGAATCCCAAAAACATTCAGTACTTC.

This clonotype was seen ten or more times. The rearrangement joins TRBV5-6 to TRBJ1-2, with 7 bases that match TRBD1. Germline values: CDR1 SGHDT, CDR2 YYEEEE. The CDR3 length is 14 residues. J lost 5 bases, V lost 4 bases, and 8 bases had no gene match. CDR3 region: CASSPRGRGYGYTF. The CDR3 nucleotides read TGTGCCAGCAGCCCTAGGGGGCGCGGATATGGCTACACCTTC.

Worth noting for this clonotype: The junction and the germline gene differ at one end; a read error may be behind it. This chain links TRBV29-1 with TRBJ2-3; D is undetermined. The germline V gene encodes CDR1 SQVTM and CDR2 ANQGSEA. The CDR3 totals 13 residues. The CDR3 DNA sequence: TGCAGGGTTTGGATCTCGGGCACAGATACGCAATATTTT. It codes for CRVWISGTDTQYF.

A note on this clonotype: The junction departs from germline at one end; a sequencing error may be responsible. The chain recombines TRBV6-5 with TRBJ2-3; a weak D match, TRBD1 (5 bases). The germline gives CDR1 MNHEY, CDR2 SVGAGI. This CDR3 has 13 residues. The CDR3 nucleotides read TGTGCCAACTGGAAAACAAGGGGCGCGACGCAATATTTT. Translating gives CANWKTRGATQYF.

Comments on this clonotype: No conserved phenylalanine or tryptophan is present at the end of the CDR3, so a read error is the likely explanation. The genes are TRBV4-1 and TRBJ1-6; no definite D call. Between the trimmed V and J ends, which lost 1 base and 7 bases, there was a span of 11 bases. The CDR3 has 15 residues. Germline-derived CDR1 and CDR2 are MGHRA and YSYEKL. CDR3: CASSQVSLGNSPLHL. The CDR3 nucleotides are TGCGCCAGCAGCCAAGTCAGCCTTGGAAATTCACCCCTCCACCTG.

This clonotype is a singleton in its sample. The junction differs from germline at one of its ends, possibly a read error. The V and J genes are TRBV6-6 and TRBJ1-5, with D unclear. Germline CDR1 reads MNHNY; CDR2 reads SVGAGI (reference sequence). The CDR3 has 13 residues. In DNA, the CDR3 is TGTGTCAGCAGACCGACGCCTAATCAGCCCCAGCATTTT. The encoded protein is CVSRPTPNQPQHF.

Comments on this clonotype: Germline and junction disagree at one end, which may indicate a read error. The genes are TRBV6-1 and TRBJ2-7, with D unclear. Germline CDR1 reads MNHNS; CDR2 reads SASEGT. The CDR3 sequence is 13 residues long. For the CDR3, the DNA is TGTGCCAGCAGAGAATGGCTTTTCTACGAGGAGTACTTC. This translates into CASREWLFYEEYF.

As for this clonotype: Germline is not matched at one junction end, which may reflect a read error. The J gene is TRBJ2-6, the V gene TRBV11-2; D not resolved. The length of the CDR3 is 18 residues. Germline CDR1 and CDR2: SGHAT and FQNNGV. The DNA of the CDR3 is TGTACCAGCAGCCGCTTTCCAGCGAGAAGCTCTGGGGCCAACGTCCTGACTTTC. Residues: CTSSRFPARSSGANVLTF.

Turning to this clonotype: Without the conserved terminal phenylalanine or tryptophan, this CDR3 likely stems from a read error. This chain links TRBV6-5 with TRBJ2-3, with TRBD1 identical over 8 bases. CDR1 MNHEY and CDR2 SVGAGI come from the germline V gene. After removal of 9 bases from V and 6 bases from J, the junction contained 14 bases not matched to a gene. This CDR3 has 15 residues. The CDR3 loop is CARRPGTGNYDTQYL. CDR3 coding DNA: TGTGCCAGAAGACCTGGGACAGGCAATTACGATACGCAGTATCTT.

Details on this clonotype: Its ends do not fully match the called genes, so a read error is possible. This rearrangement joins TRBV7-9 to TRBJ1-1; possibly TRBD1 for D (5 bases). The CDR3 sequence is 14 residues long. Per the germline V gene, CDR1 is SEHNR and CDR2 is FQNEAQ (reference sequence). CDR3 sequence (DNA): TGTGCCAGTAGCCATTGGGGGGAAGGCACTCAAGCTTTCTTT. As protein: CASSHWGEGTQAFF.

In the case of this clonotype: The conserved phenylalanine or tryptophan is not found at the CDR3 terminus, so this likely reflects a read error. V is TRBV29-1 and J is TRBJ2-1; the D gene is possibly TRBD1 (6 bases). Germline-derived CDR1 and CDR2 are SQVTM and ANQGSEA. CDR3 size: 14 residues. The CDR3 spells CSALGRGGYNEQFS. The CDR3 coding sequence is TGTAGCGCCCTCGGCAGGGGTGGCTACAATGAGCAGTTCTCC.